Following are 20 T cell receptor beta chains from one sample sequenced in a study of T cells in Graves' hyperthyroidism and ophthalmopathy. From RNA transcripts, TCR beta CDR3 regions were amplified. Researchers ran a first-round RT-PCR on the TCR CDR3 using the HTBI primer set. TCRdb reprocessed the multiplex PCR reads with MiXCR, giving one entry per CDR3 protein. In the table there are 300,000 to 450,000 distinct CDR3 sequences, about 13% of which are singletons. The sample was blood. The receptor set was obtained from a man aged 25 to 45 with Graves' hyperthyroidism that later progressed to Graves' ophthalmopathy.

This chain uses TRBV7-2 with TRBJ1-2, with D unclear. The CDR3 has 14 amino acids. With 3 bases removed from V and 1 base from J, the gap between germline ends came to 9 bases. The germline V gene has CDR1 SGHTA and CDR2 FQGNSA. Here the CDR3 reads CASSLARYNYGYTF. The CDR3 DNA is TGTGCCAGCAGCTTGGCTCGATATAACTATGGCTACACCTTC.

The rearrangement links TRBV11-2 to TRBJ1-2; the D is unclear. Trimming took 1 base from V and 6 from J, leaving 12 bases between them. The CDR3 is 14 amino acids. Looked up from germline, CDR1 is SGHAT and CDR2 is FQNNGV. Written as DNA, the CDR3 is TGTGCCAGCAGCTTAGTTGCCGATAAACATGGCTACACCTTC. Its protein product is CASSLVADKHGYTF.

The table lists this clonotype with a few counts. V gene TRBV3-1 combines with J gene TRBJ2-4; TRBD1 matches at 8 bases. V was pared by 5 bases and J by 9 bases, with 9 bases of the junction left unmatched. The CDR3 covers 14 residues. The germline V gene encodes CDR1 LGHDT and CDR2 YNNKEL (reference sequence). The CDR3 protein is CASSFRQGKAIQYF. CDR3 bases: TGTGCCAGCAGCTTCCGACAGGGGAAGGCCATTCAGTACTTC.

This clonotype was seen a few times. CDR3 protein: CAISRRSNQPQHF. The CDR3 nucleotides are TGTGCCATCTCCCGTAGGAGCAATCAGCCCCAGCATTTT. V gene TRBV28 combines with J gene TRBJ1-5; no reliable D call. Germline CDR1 is MDHEN and CDR2 is SYDVKM. Trimming shortened V by 10 bases and J by 1 base, and 11 bases separated the two germline ends. CDR3 length: 13 residues.

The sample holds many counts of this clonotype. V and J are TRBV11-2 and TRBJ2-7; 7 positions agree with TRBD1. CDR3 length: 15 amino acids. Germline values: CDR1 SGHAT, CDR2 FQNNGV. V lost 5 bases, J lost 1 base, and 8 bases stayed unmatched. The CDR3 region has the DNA TGTGCCAGCAGCGAACTGGGACAGTTTTCCTACGAGCAGTACTTC. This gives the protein CASSELGQFSYEQYF. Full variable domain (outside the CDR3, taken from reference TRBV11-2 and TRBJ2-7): EAGVAQSPRYKIIEKRQSVAFWCNPISGHATLYWYQQILGQGPKLLIQFQNNGVVDDSQLPKDRFSAERLKGVDSTLKIQPAKLEDSAVYLCASSELGQFSYEQYFGPGTRLTVT.

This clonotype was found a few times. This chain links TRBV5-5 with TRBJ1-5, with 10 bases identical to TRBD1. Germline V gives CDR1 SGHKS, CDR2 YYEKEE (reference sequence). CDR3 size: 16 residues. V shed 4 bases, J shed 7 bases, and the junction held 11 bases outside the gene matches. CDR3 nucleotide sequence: TGTGCCAGCAGCCCCTACTCCGGGACAGGGGACCAGCCCCAGCATTTT. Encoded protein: CASSPYSGTGDQPQHF.

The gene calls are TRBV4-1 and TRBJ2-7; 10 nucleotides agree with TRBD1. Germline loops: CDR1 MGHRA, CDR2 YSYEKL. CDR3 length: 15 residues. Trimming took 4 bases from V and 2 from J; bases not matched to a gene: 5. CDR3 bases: TGCGCCAGCAGCCTAGACAGGGGGCGCCCCTACGAGCAGTACTTC. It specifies CASSLDRGRPYEQYF.

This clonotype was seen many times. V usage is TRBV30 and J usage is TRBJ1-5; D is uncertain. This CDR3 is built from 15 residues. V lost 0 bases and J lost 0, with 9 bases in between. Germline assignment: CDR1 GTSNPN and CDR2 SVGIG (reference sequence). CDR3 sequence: CAWSVGTTSNQPQHF. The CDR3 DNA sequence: TGTGCCTGGAGTGTGGGAACCACTAGCAATCAGCCCCAGCATTTT.

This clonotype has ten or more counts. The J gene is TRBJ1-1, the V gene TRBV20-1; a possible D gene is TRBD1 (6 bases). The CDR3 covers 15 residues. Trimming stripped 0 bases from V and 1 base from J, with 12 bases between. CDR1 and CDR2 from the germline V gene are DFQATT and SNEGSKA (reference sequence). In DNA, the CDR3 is TGCAGTGCTAGAGATACTGGAGGGGGGAACACTGAAGCTTTCTTT. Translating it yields CSARDTGGGNTEAFF.

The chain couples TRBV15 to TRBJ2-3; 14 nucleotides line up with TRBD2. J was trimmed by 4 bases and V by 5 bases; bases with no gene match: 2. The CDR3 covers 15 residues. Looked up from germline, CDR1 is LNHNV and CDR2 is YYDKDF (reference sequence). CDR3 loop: CATSGTSGGSDTQYF. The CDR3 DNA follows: TGTGCCACCAGCGGGACTAGCGGGGGATCAGATACGCAGTATTTT.

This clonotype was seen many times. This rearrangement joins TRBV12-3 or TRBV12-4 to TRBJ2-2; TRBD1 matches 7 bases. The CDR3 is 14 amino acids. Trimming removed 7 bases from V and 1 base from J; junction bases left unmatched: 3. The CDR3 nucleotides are TGTGCCAGCATCGACAGGGTGAACACCGGGGAGCTGTTTTTT. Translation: CASIDRVNTGELFF.

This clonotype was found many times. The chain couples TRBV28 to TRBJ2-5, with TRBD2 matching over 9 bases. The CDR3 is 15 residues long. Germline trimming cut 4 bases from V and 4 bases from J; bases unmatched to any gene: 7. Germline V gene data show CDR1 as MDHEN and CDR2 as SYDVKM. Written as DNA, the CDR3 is TGTGCCAGCAGTTCTCGAGCGGGGGGCCCAGAGACCCAGTACTTC. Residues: CASSSRAGGPETQYF. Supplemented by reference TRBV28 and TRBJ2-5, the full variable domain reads DVKVTQSSRYLVKRTGEKVFLECVQDMDHENMFWYRQDPGLGLRLIYFSYDVKMKEKGDIPEGYSVSREKKERFSLILESASTNQTSMYLCASSSRAGGPETQYFGPGTRLLVL.

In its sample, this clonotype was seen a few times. CDR3 loop: CASKRQGLAEQYF. CDR3 DNA sequence: TGCGCCAGCAAGAGACAGGGGCTCGCCGAGCAGTACTTC. V gene TRBV5-1 combines with J gene TRBJ2-7; 8 positions match TRBD1. This CDR3 is 13 amino acids long. The J segment lost 6 bases and the V segment lost 6 bases, leaving 8 bases of the junction unmatched. The germline CDR1 and CDR2 sequences are SGHRS and YFSETQ.

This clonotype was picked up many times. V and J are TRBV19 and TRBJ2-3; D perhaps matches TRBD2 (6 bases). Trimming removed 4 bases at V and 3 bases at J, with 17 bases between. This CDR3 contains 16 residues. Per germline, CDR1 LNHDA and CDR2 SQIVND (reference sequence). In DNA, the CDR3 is TGTGCCAGTAGTACGAAAGGAGGGGTCCGGACAGATACGCAGTATTTT. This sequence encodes CASSTKGGVRTDTQYF.

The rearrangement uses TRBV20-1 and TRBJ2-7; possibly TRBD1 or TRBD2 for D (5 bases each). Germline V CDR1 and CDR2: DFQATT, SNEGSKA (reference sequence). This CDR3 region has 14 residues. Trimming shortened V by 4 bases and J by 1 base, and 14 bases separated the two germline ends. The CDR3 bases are TGCAGTGCTACCGGGACCGTACAATCCTACGAGCAGTACTTC. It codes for CSATGTVQSYEQYF.

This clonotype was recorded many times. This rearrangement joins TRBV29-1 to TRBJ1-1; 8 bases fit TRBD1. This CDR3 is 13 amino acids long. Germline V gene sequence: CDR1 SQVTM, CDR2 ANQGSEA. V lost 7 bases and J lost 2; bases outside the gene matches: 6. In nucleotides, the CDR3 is TGCAGCGGTAGGGGACAGGTAAACACTGAAGCTTTCTTT. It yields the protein CSGRGQVNTEAFF.

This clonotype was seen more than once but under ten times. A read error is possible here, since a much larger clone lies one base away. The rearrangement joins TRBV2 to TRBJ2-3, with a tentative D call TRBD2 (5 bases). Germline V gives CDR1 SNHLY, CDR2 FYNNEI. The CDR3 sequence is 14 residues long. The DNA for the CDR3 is TGTGCCAGCAGGGAAGCGGAGGACACAGATACGCAGTATTTT. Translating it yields CASREAEDTDTQYF.

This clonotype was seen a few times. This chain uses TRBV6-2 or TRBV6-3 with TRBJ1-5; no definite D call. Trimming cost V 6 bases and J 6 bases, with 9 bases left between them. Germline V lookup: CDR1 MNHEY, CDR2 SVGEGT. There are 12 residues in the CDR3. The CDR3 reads CASSGLGQPQHF. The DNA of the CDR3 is TGTGCCAGCAGCGGGTTGGGTCAGCCCCAGCATTTT.

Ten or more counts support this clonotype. CDR3 nucleotide sequence: TGCAGTGCCAACCAGCTACCCGGGGCTATATATAATTCACCCCTCCACTTT. This sequence encodes CSANQLPGAIYNSPLHF. The rearrangement uses TRBV20-1 and TRBJ1-6; TRBD1 might be the D (5 bases). The germline V gene encodes CDR1 DFQATT and CDR2 SNEGSKA (reference sequence). V lost 6 bases, J lost 4 bases, and 22 bases lay in between. This CDR3 region has 17 residues.

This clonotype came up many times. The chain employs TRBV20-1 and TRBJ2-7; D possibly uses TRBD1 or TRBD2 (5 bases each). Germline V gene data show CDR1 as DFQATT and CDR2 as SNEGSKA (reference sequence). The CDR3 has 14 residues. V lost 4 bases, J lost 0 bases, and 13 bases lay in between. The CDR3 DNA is TGCAGTGCTAACCGGGACGGTAGCTCCTACGAGCAGTACTTC. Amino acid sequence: CSANRDGSSYEQYF.